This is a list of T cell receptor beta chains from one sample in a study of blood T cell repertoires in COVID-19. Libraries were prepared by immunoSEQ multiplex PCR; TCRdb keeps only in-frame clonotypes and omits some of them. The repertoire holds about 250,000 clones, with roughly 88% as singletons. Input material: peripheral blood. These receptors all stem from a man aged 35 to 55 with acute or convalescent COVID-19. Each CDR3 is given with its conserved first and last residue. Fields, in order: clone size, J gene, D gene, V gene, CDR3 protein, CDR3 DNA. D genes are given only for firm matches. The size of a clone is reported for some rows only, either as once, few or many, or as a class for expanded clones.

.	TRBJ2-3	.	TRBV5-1	CASSTAGLVDTQYF	TGCGCCAGCTCAACCGCCGGTTTGGTAGATACGCAGTATTTT
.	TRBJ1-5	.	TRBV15	CATSSRLQGGGNQPQHF	TGTGCCACCAGCAGTCGCCTCCAAGGGGGGGGCAATCAGCCCCAGCATTTT
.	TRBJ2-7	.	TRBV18	CASSPRGEAYEQYF	TGTGCCAGCTCACCACGCGGGGAGGCCTACGAGCAGTACTTC
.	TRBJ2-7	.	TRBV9	CASSLDSSSPYEQYF	TGTGCCAGCAGCCTCGACAGCAGTTCCCCCTACGAGCAGTACTTC
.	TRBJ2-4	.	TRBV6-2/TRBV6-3	CASSPGTVPIGKNIQYF	TGTGCCAGCAGCCCCGGGACTGTCCCAATCGGCAAAAACATTCAGTACTTC
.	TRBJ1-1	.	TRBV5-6	CASSRSEGNTEAFF	TGTGCCAGCAGCCGGTCGGAGGGTAACACTGAAGCTTTCTTT
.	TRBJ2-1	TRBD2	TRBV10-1	CASTPLAGGPLRFF	TGCGCCAGCACTCCACTAGCGGGAGGGCCGTTGCGGTTCTTC
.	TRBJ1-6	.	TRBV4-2	CASSQDWAGQGNNSPLHF	TGTGCCAGCAGCCAAGATTGGGCTGGGCAGGGGAACAATTCACCCCTCCACTTT
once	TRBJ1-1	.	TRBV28	CASSFGQGEAFF	TGTGCCAGCAGTTTCGGGCAGGGGGAAGCTTTCTTT
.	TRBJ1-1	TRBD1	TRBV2	CARGGTGGTEAFF	TGTGCCAGAGGGGGGACAGGGGGCACTGAAGCTTTCTTT
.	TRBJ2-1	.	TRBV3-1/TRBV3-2	CASSQMGRLDEQFF	TGTGCCAGCAGCCAAATGGGGCGTCTCGATGAGCAGTTCTTC
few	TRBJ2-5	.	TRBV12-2	CASRLVASGQETQYF	TGTGCAAGTCGCTTAGTTGCTAGCGGCCAAGAGACCCAGTACTTC
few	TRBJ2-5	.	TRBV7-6	CASSFYRDETQYF	TGTGCCAGCAGCTTTTACAGGGACGAGACCCAGTACTTC
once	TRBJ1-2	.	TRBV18	CASSLASGRDYGYTF	TGTGCCAGCTCACTCGCCTCCGGGCGGGACTATGGCTACACCTTC
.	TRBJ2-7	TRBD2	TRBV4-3	CASSRAGTGEGSYEQYF	TGCGCCAGCAGCCGAGCGGGAACGGGAGAGGGATCCTACGAGCAGTACTTC
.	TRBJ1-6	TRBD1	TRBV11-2	CASSLGTVTNSPLHF	TGTGCCAGCAGCTTGGGGACAGTCACTAATTCACCCCTCCACTTT
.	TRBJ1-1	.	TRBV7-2	CASSSHEPTEAFF	TGTGCCAGCAGCTCACACGAACCGACTGAAGCTTTCTTT
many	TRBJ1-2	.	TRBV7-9	CASTLATDYGYTF	TGTGCCAGCACCCTAGCCACAGATTATGGCTACACCTTC
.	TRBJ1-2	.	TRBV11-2	CASSSNPRGEGYGYTF	TGTGCCAGCAGCTCCAACCCTCGGGGTGAGGGATATGGCTACACCTTC
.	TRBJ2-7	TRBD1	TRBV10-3	CAISGQGVDEQYF	TGTGCCATCAGCGGACAGGGAGTGGACGAGCAGTACTTC
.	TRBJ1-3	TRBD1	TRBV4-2	CASSQANRGPGNTIYF	TGTGCCAGCAGCCAGGCGAACAGGGGGCCAGGAAACACCATATATTTT
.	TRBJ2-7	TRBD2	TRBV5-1	CASRPGAAGGDYEQYF	TGCGCCAGCAGACCGGGGGCAGCGGGAGGGGACTACGAGCAGTACTTC
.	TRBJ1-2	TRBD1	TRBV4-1	CASSQGQGPYGYTF	TGCGCCAGCAGCCAAGGACAGGGCCCCTATGGCTACACCTTC
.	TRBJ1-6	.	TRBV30	CAWSPFTRVINSPLHF	TGTGCCTGGAGCCCTTTTACCAGGGTGATAAATTCACCCCTCCACTTT
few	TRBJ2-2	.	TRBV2	CASSGYGGNTGELFF	TGTGCCAGCAGTGGATACGGAGGGAACACCGGGGAGCTGTTTTTT
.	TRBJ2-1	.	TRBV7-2	CASTLMGAYNEQFF	TGTGCCAGCACCCTCATGGGAGCCTACAATGAGCAGTTCTTC
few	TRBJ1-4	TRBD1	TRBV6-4	CASSAGTGGIEKLFF	TGTGCCAGCAGCGCCGGGACAGGGGGCATTGAAAAACTGTTTTTT
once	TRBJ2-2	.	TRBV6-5	CASSYGGQSNGELFF	TGTGCCAGCAGCTACGGGGGACAGTCGAACGGGGAGCTGTTTTTT
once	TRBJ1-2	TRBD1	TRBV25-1	CASSPGGQGLLYGYTF	TGTGCCAGCAGCCCCGGGGGACAGGGACTTCTCTATGGCTACACCTTC